A selection of T cell receptor delta chains follows, all from one sample in a study of gammadelta T cells in human blood. TCRdb reanalyzed the RT-PCR reads using CATT. The table lists about 380 delta-chain clones, 8.5% of them singletons. Material for sequencing was non-Vgamma9Vdelta2 gamma-delta T cells from adult blood. All receptors come from a human donor. Both conserved end residues are part of each CDR3. D genes are given only for firm matches. Size tells how often a clone was seen (once, few, many) or the class of an expanded clone, and some rows leave it out.

D	size	V	J	CDR3	DNA
TRDD3	large	TRDV1	TRDJ1	CALGEPRPSCTYWGIYTDKLIF	TGTGCTCTTGGGGAACCCCGGCCTTCCTGCACGTACTGGGGGATTTACACCGATAAACTCATCTTT
TRDD3	.	TRDV2	TRDJ1	CACDTIPGGSLYTDKLIF	TGTGCCTGTGACACGATTCCCGGGGGATCCTTGTACACCGATAAACTCATCTTT
TRDD3	.	TRAV36/DV7	TRDJ1	CAVDPSGLRLGDKGIITDKLIF	TGTGCTGTAGACCCATCTGGGCTACGGCTGGGGGATAAGGGAATTATTACCGATAAACTCATCTTT
.	large	TRDV1	TRDJ1	CALGELGCVSDKLIF	TGTGCTCTTGGGGAACTAGGATGTGTGTCCGATAAACTCATCTTT